Listed here is a single TCR beta chain. Its antigen is currently not known. Base quality data are lacking; no much larger clone is found one base away. This sample stems from a study of T cell responses to AZD1222 COVID-19 vaccine (dated by TCRdb to 2020 to 2023). Study-wide context: A total of 240 or so trial participants underwent TCR sequencing, of whom nearly 210 had received two doses of AZD1222 and 26 had received two doses of the MenACWY control vaccine. Trial participants were enrolled into age subgroups of 18-55, 56-69 and 70-plus years, which contained approximately 150, 30 and 60 TCR-sequenced participants, respectively.

The sample's time point label, in plain terms: about 28 days (+/-7) after the second vaccine dose. AZD1222 recipients with second doses at about 4 weeks or about 12 weeks were pooled, because spike-specific TCR depth and breadth did not differ between schedules. The vaccinee samples were drawn from two UK trials, COV001 and COV002, one of which was a single-blind randomized controlled phase 2/3 trial testing AZD1222 (ChAdOx1 nCoV-19) in healthy adults. For TCRbeta chain sequencing, PBMC samples from trial participants were taken at day 0 and at day 28 after the second dose. The CDR3 regions of human TCRbeta chains were subjected to immunosequencing. Regarding the original processing steps: Repertoire TCRs were checked for matches against a reference library of SARS-CoV-2-specific TCRs that had been generated using the MIRA antigen-specificity platform. Breadth was defined as the fraction of unique TCRs that were SARS-CoV-2-associated, and depth was defined as the fraction of total T cells that were SARS-CoV-2-associated. Using the MIRA data, every spike-specific TCR was mapped to the spike region that the TCR reacted to and assigned to either a CD4 or a CD8 class. Log10-transformed breadth and depth values were compared by one-way ANOVA with Sidak's multiple comparisons tests. TCRdb holds this immuneACCESS table with in-frame rearrangements only. Some clones are missing; in checked studies, unresolved V genes explain under half, and the rest has no known cause. V and J calls plus clone size are reproduced from that table; the DNA served to infer D and trimming. This sample is represented by some 150,000 clones; 87% of them were singletons. Together, the top ten hold about 8.9% of the sample.

Beyond this particular receptor, the publication reports: Most participants were white British and females outnumbered males, and the authors suggested that clonal diversity may have been underestimated. No day 14 peak-response samples were available, so repertoires were characterized only after the peak T cell response. After two AZD1222 doses, spike-specific TCR breadth and depth were significantly higher than at day 0 and than in MenACWY recipients. Only 5 to 7 AZD1222 recipients were SARS-CoV-2 seropositive at baseline, limiting conclusions about previously exposed vaccinees. Vaccine-associated CD4 TCRs spanned the whole spike protein, with dominant responses in regions 160-218 and 743-854. Epitopes outside the regions mutated in the B.1.351 and B.1.1.7 variants were reportedly recognized by nearly half of the unique spike-specific TCRs. In the small 56-69-year group, the increase in depth fell short of significance, most likely because of low power.

The germline V gene encodes CDR1 SNHLY and CDR2 FYNNEI. V gives up 7 bases and J gives up 0 bases, and the segment between their germline ends measures 7 bases. Reading from cysteine to phenylalanine, the CDR3 counts 13 amino acids. Only the CDR3 DNA stays, 39 bases, in frame from base 1. The sequence came from an adult who received the AZD1222 COVID-19 vaccine. The V and J genes are TRBV2 and TRBJ2-4, with the D call tentatively TRBD1 or TRBD2, each fitting 5 bases. Sequencing used peripheral blood, obtained 28 days after the second AZD1222 dose. At the DNA level, the sequence is TGTGCCAGCACTGGGGGAGCCAAAAACATTCAGTACTTC. This gives the protein CASTGGAKNIQYF.